This is a list of T cell receptor beta chains from one sample in a study of T cell responses to AZD1222 COVID-19 vaccine. Only in-frame clones appear in the TCRdb table, and some are missing; sequencing was by immunoSEQ multiplex PCR. Among around 79,000 clones, around 88% were seen once, and the ten largest hold about a fifth. The input for sequencing was peripheral blood, taken on day 0 of AZD1222 vaccination. These receptors originate from an adult in good health. CDR3s include the opening cysteine and the closing phenylalanine or tryptophan. A D gene is named only where the DNA matches it firmly. A clone size is listed for some rows: how often the clone was seen (once, few, many), or a class if it is expanded.

CAWRGPGGKNTEAFF,TGTGCCTGGAGGGGACCAGGGGGCAAGAACACTGAAGCTTTCTTT,TRBD1,once,TRBJ1-1,TRBV30
CASSLLSISGNTIYF,TGTGCCAGCAGCTTACTATCCATCTCTGGAAACACCATATATTTT,NA,NA,TRBJ1-3,TRBV7-3
CAINFDRNTEAFF,TGTGCCATCAATTTCGACAGGAACACTGAAGCTTTCTTT,NA,NA,TRBJ1-1,TRBV10-3
CASSWGDRGRTEAFF,TGTGCCAGCAGCTGGGGCGATCGGGGACGGACTGAAGCTTTCTTT,NA,NA,TRBJ1-1,TRBV5-5
CASQGGLSIEAFF,TGTGCCAGCCAGGGTGGTCTTTCTATTGAAGCTTTCTTT,NA,NA,TRBJ1-1,TRBV19
CATLDRDAGNTIYF,TGTGCCACCCTAGACAGGGATGCTGGAAACACCATATATTTT,TRBD1,NA,TRBJ1-3,TRBV19
CASSFSTGNTIYF,TGTGCCAGCAGCTTCTCGACTGGAAACACCATATATTTT,NA,NA,TRBJ1-3,TRBV5-7
CASGPGVTDTQYF,TGTGCCAGTGGGCCCGGGGTCACAGATACGCAGTATTTT,NA,NA,TRBJ2-3,TRBV19
CASSAGSGNQPQHF,TGTGCCAGCAGCGCAGGGTCGGGCAATCAGCCCCAGCATTTT,NA,NA,TRBJ1-5,TRBV7-8
CASKDPNQPQHF,TGTGCCAGTAAAGACCCGAATCAGCCCCAGCATTTT,NA,NA,TRBJ1-5,TRBV6-5
CASSFFEGAGELFF,TGTGCCAGCAGTTTTTTTGAGGGGGCCGGGGAGCTGTTTTTT,NA,NA,TRBJ2-2,TRBV27
CASSVAGTATYNEQFF,TGTGCCAGCAGCGTAGCCGGGACAGCGACCTACAATGAGCAGTTCTTC,TRBD1,NA,TRBJ2-1,TRBV9
CAWSVRAGGYTF,TGTGCCTGGAGTGTGAGGGCGGGGGGCTACACCTTC,NA,NA,TRBJ1-2,TRBV30
CASSLRFRVNTGELFF,TGTGCCAGCAGCTTACGGTTCAGGGTAAACACCGGGGAGCTGTTTTTT,NA,NA,TRBJ2-2,TRBV11-2
CASSAGQEGNYGYTF,TGTGCCAGCAGCGCTGGACAGGAGGGTAACTATGGCTACACCTTC,TRBD1,NA,TRBJ1-2,TRBV9
CASSLWGPGPLRFF,TGTGCCAGCAGTTTATGGGGCCCAGGGCCATTGCGGTTCTTC,NA,NA,TRBJ2-1,TRBV28
CASRPGLNTGELFF,TGCGCCAGCAGACCCGGACTTAACACCGGGGAGCTGTTTTTT,NA,NA,TRBJ2-2,TRBV5-1
CAWSRGAVGTDTQYF,TGTGCCTGGAGCAGGGGGGCTGTAGGGACAGATACGCAGTATTTT,NA,NA,TRBJ2-3,TRBV30
CASSLGDEQFF,TGTGCCAGCAGTTTAGGCGATGAGCAGTTCTTC,NA,few,TRBJ2-1,TRBV27
CASSHREYNSPLHF,TGTGCCTCTTCCCACAGGGAGTACAATTCACCCCTCCACTTT,NA,NA,TRBJ1-6,TRBV6-5
CASSPRRGVSYEQYF,TGTGCCAGCAGTCCCCGGCGGGGGGTTTCCTACGAGCAGTACTTC,TRBD2,once,TRBJ2-7,TRBV28
CASTPISGYEQYF,TGTGCCAGCACCCCAATCTCAGGGTACGAGCAGTACTTC,NA,NA,TRBJ2-7,TRBV6-6
CASSQGRQNQPQHF,TGTGCCAGCAGCCAAGGTAGACAGAATCAGCCCCAGCATTTT,NA,NA,TRBJ1-5,TRBV3-1/TRBV3-2
CASGDRGLKGSGNTIYF,TGTGCCAGCGGGGACAGGGGGCTCAAAGGCTCTGGAAACACCATATATTTT,TRBD1,NA,TRBJ1-3,TRBV2
CASSQDRGQQETQYF,TGTGCCAGCAGCCAAGATCGAGGACAGCAAGAGACCCAGTACTTC,NA,NA,TRBJ2-5,TRBV4-2
CASSQRGNYEQYF,TGTGCCAGCAGCCAGCGAGGAAACTACGAGCAGTACTTC,NA,NA,TRBJ2-7,TRBV3-1/TRBV3-2
CASSRTGDSYNSPLHF,TGCGCCAGCAGCCGCACAGGGGACTCCTATAATTCACCCCTCCACTTT,TRBD1,once,TRBJ1-6,TRBV5-1
CASSLTQGNIQYF,TGTGCCAGCAGTTTGACTCAGGGAAACATTCAGTACTTC,NA,NA,TRBJ2-4,TRBV12-3/TRBV12-4
CASGDLSNQPQHF,TGTGCCAGTGGGGACCTGAGCAATCAGCCCCAGCATTTT,NA,once,TRBJ1-5,TRBV19
CASSAGETLLYGYTF,TGTGCCAGCAGCGCAGGCGAGACACTTCTTTATGGCTACACCTTC,NA,NA,TRBJ1-2,TRBV6-5
CASRKRAGDEKLFF,TGTGCCAGCAGGAAAAGGGCAGGGGACGAAAAACTGTTTTTT,NA,NA,TRBJ1-4,TRBV5-5
CASSATGSVNNEQFF,TGTGCCAGCAGCGCGACAGGGTCGGTTAACAATGAGCAGTTCTTC,TRBD1,NA,TRBJ2-1,TRBV11-2
CASSPPRKGRGDEQFF,TGTGCCAGCAGCCCCCCCCGGAAGGGGCGCGGCGATGAGCAGTTCTTC,NA,NA,TRBJ2-1,TRBV7-9
CASSQGGGNEKLFF,TGTGCCAGCAGCCAAGGCGGGGGCAATGAAAAACTGTTTTTT,NA,once,TRBJ1-4,TRBV3-1/TRBV3-2
CASSEIRTGNTEAFF,TGTGCCAGCAGTGAAATCCGGACAGGGAACACTGAAGCTTTCTTT,TRBD1,NA,TRBJ1-1,TRBV2
CATSDGGPGNTIYF,TGTGCCACCAGTGATGGGGGGCCTGGAAACACCATATATTTT,NA,once,TRBJ1-3,TRBV24-1
CASSLGNMGTGELFF,TGTGCCAGCAGCTTAGGAAATATGGGCACCGGGGAGCTGTTTTTT,NA,NA,TRBJ2-2,TRBV11-1
CASSAQQGDNSPLHF,TGTGCCAGCAGCGCGCAACAGGGTGATAATTCACCCCTCCACTTT,NA,NA,TRBJ1-6,TRBV5-4
CSVAGHLDGELFF,TGCAGCGTTGCCGGCCACCTCGACGGGGAGCTGTTTTTT,NA,NA,TRBJ2-2,TRBV29-1
CASSSPGETYEQYF,TGTGCCAGCAGTTCTCCGGGGGAAACCTACGAGCAGTACTTC,NA,NA,TRBJ2-7,TRBV2
CASSLSGRTFYGYTF,TGTGCCAGCAGTTTATCGGGCAGAACGTTCTATGGCTACACCTTC,NA,NA,TRBJ1-2,TRBV27
CASSQMTEAFF,TGTGCCAGCAGCCAGATGACTGAAGCTTTCTTT,NA,NA,TRBJ1-1,TRBV6-5
CASSVGGTGANVLTF,TGTGCCAGCAGCGTAGGGGGAACTGGGGCCAACGTCCTGACTTTC,NA,NA,TRBJ2-6,TRBV9
CASSLSRGAGQPQHF,TGTGCCAGCAGTTTATCCCGGGGGGCGGGTCAGCCCCAGCATTTT,NA,NA,TRBJ1-5,TRBV27
CSASLQGQSPLHF,TGCAGTGCTAGTTTACAGGGTCAATCACCCCTCCACTTT,NA,NA,TRBJ1-6,TRBV20-1
CASRVFKNTEAFF,TGTGCCAGCAGGGTTTTTAAGAACACTGAAGCTTTCTTT,NA,NA,TRBJ1-1,TRBV27
CASTPPGQGTIGGYTF,TGTGCCAGCACCCCTCCGGGACAGGGAACTATTGGGGGCTACACCTTC,TRBD1,NA,TRBJ1-2,TRBV7-9
CAWSSYTGLANYGYTF,TGTGCCTGGAGTTCATATACAGGGCTAGCTAACTATGGCTACACCTTC,NA,once,TRBJ1-2,TRBV30
CATRWGGGGPYEQYF,TGTGCCACCCGCTGGGGCGGGGGGGGCCCCTACGAGCAGTACTTC,TRBD2,NA,TRBJ2-7,TRBV15
CASSSGFGYEQYF,TGTGCCAGTAGTAGTGGCTTCGGCTACGAGCAGTACTTC,NA,NA,TRBJ2-7,TRBV19
CASSLWSGRTDEQYF,TGTGCCAGCAGCTTATGGAGCGGGAGAACCGACGAGCAGTACTTC,TRBD2,NA,TRBJ2-7,TRBV7-2
CATSDFTGGNTGELFF,TGTGCCACCAGTGATTTCACGGGAGGGAACACCGGGGAGCTGTTTTTT,TRBD2,NA,TRBJ2-2,TRBV24-1
CASSIAESSYNEQFF,TGTGCCAGTAGTATAGCTGAGAGCTCCTACAATGAGCAGTTCTTC,NA,once,TRBJ2-1,TRBV19
CASSQDGHLSSYEQYF,TGTGCCAGCAGCCAAGATGGTCATCTGAGCTCCTACGAGCAGTACTTC,NA,NA,TRBJ2-7,TRBV4-2
CASSLTTGFGYTF,TGTGCCAGCAGCTTAACGACAGGTTTTGGCTACACCTTC,NA,NA,TRBJ1-2,TRBV7-2
CASSFRVGDEKLFF,TGTGCCAGCAGTTTTAGGGTTGGTGATGAAAAACTGTTTTTT,NA,NA,TRBJ1-4,TRBV27
CASARGGNGYTF,TGTGCCAGCGCACGGGGGGGGAATGGCTACACCTTC,NA,NA,TRBJ1-2,TRBV6-6
CSASSGRADGTDTQYF,TGCAGTGCTAGTAGCGGGAGGGCCGATGGCACAGATACGCAGTATTTT,TRBD2,NA,TRBJ2-3,TRBV20-1
CASSEALGGRSNQPQHF,TGTGCCAGCAGTGAAGCCCTAGGGGGCAGAAGCAATCAGCCCCAGCATTTT,TRBD1,NA,TRBJ1-5,TRBV6-1
CASSESGASDTQYF,TGTGCCAGCAGCGAGAGCGGGGCCTCAGATACGCAGTATTTT,TRBD2,NA,TRBJ2-3,TRBV9